Listed here are 3 T cell receptor beta chains from one sample, sequenced in a study of blood T cell repertoires in COVID-19. Sequencing used immunoSEQ multiplex PCR; TCRdb keeps in-frame clones, though not all of them. The table shows roughly 280,000 clones, with around nine tenths occurring only once. Sample: peripheral blood. All receptors come from a woman aged 25 to 45 with COVID-19, enrolled during active disease.

This clone appeared a few times. The rearrangement links TRBV30 to TRBJ1-5; D may be TRBD1 (5 bases). From germline, CDR1 is GTSNPN and CDR2 SVGIG (reference sequence). Trimming cost V 1 base and J 11 bases, with 15 bases left between them. The CDR3 totals 13 residues. The DNA for the CDR3 is TGTGCCTGGAGTGAGTCGGCCGCGGGGGCCCAGCATTTT. Translating gives CAWSESAAGAQHF.

A single count supports this clone. This chain uses TRBV24-1 with TRBJ2-1; D may be TRBD1 (5 bases). The V end lost 4 bases, the J end lost 0 bases, and 9 bases lay between the germline ends. This CDR3 region has 15 residues. The germline gives CDR1 KGHDR, CDR2 SFDVKD. The CDR3: CATSEWGSSYNEQFF. CDR3 sequence (DNA): TGTGCCACCAGTGAGTGGGGCAGCTCCTACAATGAGCAGTTCTTC.

This chain uses TRBV7-9 with TRBJ1-4, with D perhaps TRBD1 (6 bases). With 4 bases removed from V and 7 bases from J, the gap between germline ends came to 22 bases. CDR1 and CDR2 from the germline V gene are SEHNR and FQNEAQ (reference sequence). The CDR3 length is 17 residues. The CDR3 bases are TGTGCCAGCAGCTCCCGCTTGGGACTAGGGGGTACTGAAAAACTGTTTTTT. It yields the protein CASSSRLGLGGTEKLFF.